These T cell receptor beta chains were read from a single sample in a study of T cell responses to AZD1222 COVID-19 vaccine. The method was immunoSEQ multiplex PCR; TCRdb's version includes in-frame clones alone and lacks a portion of them. The table includes approximately 85,000 clones, roughly nine tenths detected once. Sequenced material: peripheral blood, taken on day 0 of AZD1222 vaccination. These receptors came from an adult in good health. Both conserved end residues are part of each CDR3. D genes are given only for firm matches. Clone size appears in some rows only: once, few, many, or a class for an expanded clone.

.	TRBV5-5	TRBJ2-1	.	TGTGCCAGCAGCCCGAACGGTTTTGGCGAATTCTTC	CASSPNGFGEFF
.	TRBV19	TRBJ1-5	.	TGTGCCAGTAGTAGCAGGGGTCAGCCCCAGCATTTT	CASSSRGQPQHF
TRBD1	TRBV19	TRBJ1-1	.	TGTGCCAGTAGACCTCAGGGGGATACCACTGAAGCTTTCTTT	CASRPQGDTTEAFF
.	TRBV11-1	TRBJ2-1	.	TGTGCCAGCAGCCCGATACTCGGGGTGGGGGAGCAGTTCTTC	CASSPILGVGEQFF
TRBD1	TRBV6-2/TRBV6-3	TRBJ2-7	.	TGTGCCAGCAGTCGCGGGACAGGGGACGAGCAGTACTTC	CASSRGTGDEQYF
TRBD1	TRBV11-2	TRBJ1-3	.	TGTGCCAGCAGCCCAGCGGGACAGGCAATCTCTGGAAACACCATATATTTT	CASSPAGQAISGNTIYF
.	TRBV18	TRBJ1-1	.	TGTGCCAGCTCACGGGGGCAGTCCATGAACACTGAAGCTTTCTTT	CASSRGQSMNTEAFF
TRBD2	TRBV19	TRBJ2-2	.	TGTGCCAGCACTAGCGTCGCGAACACCGGGGAGCTGTTTTTT	CASTSVANTGELFF
.	TRBV28	TRBJ2-7	.	TGTGCCAGCAGTTTAAGGCAGGGGCGGTACGAGCAGTACTTC	CASSLRQGRYEQYF
.	TRBV12-3/TRBV12-4	TRBJ2-7	.	TGTGCCAGCAGTCCCCGGCGGTTTGGCGAGCAGTACTTC	CASSPRRFGEQYF
.	TRBV30	TRBJ1-1	few	TGTGCCTGGAGTGGAGGGATTGGTGGACAGAACACTGAAGCTTTCTTT	CAWSGGIGGQNTEAFF
TRBD1	TRBV19	TRBJ1-3	.	TGTGCCAGTATTCCGGACAGGGCCTCTGGAAACACCATATATTTT	CASIPDRASGNTIYF
.	TRBV19	TRBJ2-1	.	TGTGCCAGTAGTATAGAGGCAGCTTACAATGAGCAGTTCTTC	CASSIEAAYNEQFF
TRBD1	TRBV7-8	TRBJ1-5	.	TGTGCCAGCAGCTTAGCGACGGCAGGGGGGACAGGGATGGGCAATCAGCCCCAGCATTTT	CASSLATAGGTGMGNQPQHF